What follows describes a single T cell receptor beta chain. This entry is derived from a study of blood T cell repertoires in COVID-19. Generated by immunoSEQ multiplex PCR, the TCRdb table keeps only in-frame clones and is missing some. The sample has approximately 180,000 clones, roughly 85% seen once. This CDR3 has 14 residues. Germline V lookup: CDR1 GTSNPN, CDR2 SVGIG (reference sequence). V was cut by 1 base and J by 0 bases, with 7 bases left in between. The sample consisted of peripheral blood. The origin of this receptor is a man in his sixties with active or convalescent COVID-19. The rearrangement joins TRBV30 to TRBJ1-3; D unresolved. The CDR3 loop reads CAWSALYSGNTIYF. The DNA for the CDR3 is TGTGCCTGGAGTGCCTTATACTCTGGAAACACCATATATTTT. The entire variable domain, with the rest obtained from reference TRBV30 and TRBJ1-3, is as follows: SQTIHQWPATLVQPVGSPLSLECTVEGTSNPNLYWYRQAAGRGLQLLFYSVGIGQISSEVPQNLSASRPQDRQFILSSKKLLLSDSGFYLCAWSALYSGNTIYFGEGSWLTVV.